These 21 T cell receptor beta chains share one sample of origin, sequenced in a study of cytomegalovirus exposure and HLA in healthy donors. With 60 Vbeta and 13 Jbeta primers, the PCR was carried out. Libraries were prepared by immunoSEQ multiplex PCR; TCRdb keeps only in-frame clonotypes and omits some of them. The data contain roughly 150,000 clones, over 80% of them singletons. Sequencing was done on a sample of PBMCs. These receptors all come from a male donor in good health and CMV-seronegative.

On this clone: Other nucleotide sequences from this sample produce the same CDR3. The rearrangement uses TRBV18 and TRBJ2-5, with TRBD1 matching over 9 bases. CDR1 and CDR2 (germline): KGHSH, LQKENI. V was pared by 3 bases and J by 5 bases, with 1 base of the junction left unmatched. The CDR3 sequence is 13 residues long. The CDR3 DNA reads as TGTGCCAGCTCACCGGGGACAGGGGAGACCCAGTACTTC. The encoded protein is CASSPGTGETQYF.

The genes are TRBV7-6 and TRBJ1-3, with 9 bases aligning to TRBD1. Trimming removed 1 base from V and 0 bases from J; junction bases left unmatched: 4. Germline CDR1 SGHVS, CDR2 FNYEAQ. This CDR3 is built from 17 residues. The CDR3 reads CASSLVRDRVSGNTIYF. The CDR3 coding sequence is TGTGCCAGCAGCTTAGTAAGGGACAGGGTCTCTGGAAACACCATATATTTT.

On this clone: The sample holds other DNA sequences that translate to the same CDR3. The V and J genes are TRBV5-4 and TRBJ2-7; 13 positions match TRBD2. Per the germline V gene, CDR1 is SGHNT and CDR2 is YYREEE (reference sequence). The CDR3 consists of 16 residues. The junction had 4 bases not matched to a gene; V was cut back by 0 bases and J by 4 bases. The CDR3 region is CASSLGGTSGKYEQYF. The CDR3 DNA is TGTGCCAGCAGCTTGGGCGGGACTAGCGGGAAATACGAGCAGTACTTC.

This clone has only a few counts. The chain's CDR3 is CASIRGLEQFF. The CDR3 region has the DNA TGTGCCAGTATCAGAGGACTTGAGCAGTTCTTC. The chain uses TRBV19 and TRBJ2-1, with D perhaps TRBD2 (5 bases). The length of the CDR3 is 11 residues. V lost 7 bases and J 9 bases, leaving 10 bases between the germline ends. Germline V gives CDR1 LNHDA, CDR2 SQIVND (reference sequence).

The chain carries TRBV13 and TRBJ1-4; D gene unclear. This CDR3 has 17 amino acids. Germline CDR1 is PRHDT and CDR2 is FYEKMQ (reference sequence). V was pared by 1 base and J by 0 bases, with 12 bases between. The CDR3 coding sequence is TGTGCCAGCAGCTTAGAGGGTTCGGGGACAACTAATGAAAAACTGTTTTTT. Protein sequence: CASSLEGSGTTNEKLFF.

Details on this clone: A read error may account for a junction end that differs from germline. The V gene is TRBV7-7, the J gene TRBJ1-3, with D tentatively TRBD1 (5 bases). The CDR3 length is 16 residues. CDR1 SSHAT and CDR2 FNYEAQ come from the germline V gene (reference sequence). This CDR3 reads CASSQGGPGSGNTIYF. CDR3 nucleotide sequence: TGTGCTAGCAGCCAAGGAGGGCCAGGGTCGGGAAACACCATATATTTT.

Points on this clone: The junction and the germline gene differ at one end; a read error may be behind it. The chain employs TRBV6-6 and TRBJ1-3, with TRBD1 as a possible D gene (5 bases). The length of the CDR3 is 11 residues. Germline lookup yields CDR1 MNHNY and CDR2 SVGAGI (reference sequence). CDR3 residues: CASSRRAESVF. In DNA, the CDR3 is TGTGCCAGCAGTCGCAGGGCGGAATCCGTTTTT.

This chain joins TRBV5-1 and TRBJ2-7, with D possibly matching TRBD2 (5 bases). This CDR3 is built from 14 residues. V was clipped by 4 bases and J by 0 bases, with 11 bases between them. Germline CDR1 reads SGHRS; CDR2 reads YFSETQ. CDR3 coding DNA: TGCGCCAGCAGCGAGCGGCTGAGCTCCTACGAGCAGTACTTC. It codes for CASSERLSSYEQYF.

This chain connects TRBV25-1 to TRBJ1-1; maybe TRBD1 (5 bases). Trimming removed 4 bases at V and 4 bases at J, with 19 bases between. The CDR3 length is 16 residues. The germline gives CDR1 MGHDK, CDR2 SYGVNS. CDR3 sequence reads: CASSGFGRGRSTEAFF. CDR3 DNA: TGTGCCAGCAGTGGTTTTGGGAGGGGAAGGAGCACTGAAGCTTTCTTT.

The chain couples TRBV7-9 to TRBJ2-2, with D possibly being TRBD1 (6 bases). The CDR3 totals 14 residues. Germline lookup yields CDR1 SEHNR and CDR2 FQNEAQ (reference sequence). The V gene lost 5 bases and the J gene lost 4 bases, with 11 bases spanning the gap. CDR3 bases: TGTGCCAGCAGCGCAACAGGGCCCACCGGGGAGCTGTTTTTT. Translated, it gives CASSATGPTGELFF.

The chain has TRBV7-9 and TRBJ1-2; 9 nucleotides align to TRBD1. The V and J ends lost 4 bases and 5 bases, in that order; junction bases with no gene match: 8. CDR3 length: 15 amino acids. The germline V gene has CDR1 SEHNR and CDR2 FQNEAQ (reference sequence). Here the CDR3 reads CASSSWTGDWYGYTF. The CDR3 bases are TGTGCCAGCAGCTCCTGGACAGGGGATTGGTATGGCTACACCTTC.

The chain carries TRBV6-5 and TRBJ2-7; TRBD2 matches at 14 bases. The germline CDR1 and CDR2 sequences are MNHEY and SVGAGI. V shed 5 bases and J 4 bases; nucleotides not matched to a gene: 1. The CDR3 runs 14 residues. For the CDR3, the DNA is TGTGCCAGCAGTAGACTAGCGGGAGGGTACGAGCAGTACTTC. Protein sequence: CASSRLAGGYEQYF.

The chain combines TRBV29-1 with TRBJ2-7; 9 bases are shared with TRBD1. The CDR3 covers 13 residues. Looked up from germline, CDR1 is SQVTM and CDR2 is ANQGSEA. V was pared by 6 bases and J by 2 bases, with 5 bases of the junction left unmatched. CDR3 residues: CSVRDRDTYEQYF. Written as DNA, the CDR3 is TGCAGCGTCCGGGACAGGGACACCTACGAGCAGTACTTC.

The V gene is TRBV11-3, the J gene TRBJ2-3; 8 nucleotides align to TRBD2. Germline V gene data show CDR1 as SGHNT and CDR2 as YENEEA. Trimming removed 4 bases from V and 2 bases from J; junction bases left unmatched: 8. The CDR3 extends over 16 amino acids. CDR3 nucleotide sequence: TGTGCCAGCAGCTACGGGAGGGCCGCCGCCACAGATACGCAGTATTTT. As protein: CASSYGRAAATDTQYF.

The chain uses TRBV11-2 and TRBJ2-7; tentatively, D is TRBD2 (6 bases). With 1 base removed from V and 3 bases from J, the gap between germline ends came to 16 bases. Germline CDR1 is SGHAT and CDR2 is FQNNGV. The length of the CDR3 is 16 residues. CDR3 DNA sequence: TGTGCCAGCAGCTTAGGGACGGGAGAAGCCAGCTACGAGCAGTACTTC. Its protein is CASSLGTGEASYEQYF.

The chain employs TRBV7-9 and TRBJ2-5, with TRBD2 as a possible D gene (6 bases). Germline V gene lookup returns CDR1 SEHNR and CDR2 FQNEAQ (reference sequence). This CDR3 is 15 amino acids long. V was shortened by 1 base and J by 5 bases, with 14 bases between the two germline ends. CDR3 sequence reads: CASSLVVAVRETQYF. The CDR3 region has the DNA TGTGCCAGCAGCTTAGTGGTAGCGGTCAGGGAGACCCAGTACTTC.

The V and J genes are TRBV5-4 and TRBJ1-3, with D maybe TRBD1 (5 bases). This CDR3 spans 16 amino acids. V was shortened by 4 bases and J by 0 bases, with 14 bases between the two germline ends. The V gene's germline CDR1 is SGHNT and CDR2 YYREEE (reference sequence). DNA of the CDR3: TGTGCCAGCAGCCTGACAGCCCAGCCCTCTGGAAACACCATATATTTT. Amino acid sequence: CASSLTAQPSGNTIYF. The full variable domain, rest sourced from reference TRBV5-4 and TRBJ1-3, is ETGVTQSPTHLIKTRGQQVTLRCSSQSGHNTVSWYQQALGQGPQFIFQYYREEENGRGNFPPRFSGLQFPNYSSELNVNALELDDSALYLCASSLTAQPSGNTIYFGEGSWLTVV.

The V and J genes are TRBV6-6 and TRBJ1-5; the D gene is possibly TRBD1 (5 bases). Trimming took off 2 bases at V and 0 bases at J, with 5 bases between the two ends. Germline V CDR1 and CDR2: MNHNY, SVGAGI (reference sequence). The CDR3 is 14 amino acids. The CDR3 spells CASSYTGSNQPQHF. CDR3 in DNA: TGTGCCAGCAGTTACACAGGTAGCAATCAGCCCCAGCATTTT.

The chain uses TRBV5-4 and TRBJ2-7; TRBD2 matches 11 bases. There are 17 residues in the CDR3. Looked up from germline, CDR1 is SGHNT and CDR2 is YYREEE (reference sequence). Trimming cost V 0 bases and J 2 bases; bases outside gene matches: 7. The CDR3 region is CASSLANLAGGTYEQYF. The CDR3 DNA reads as TGTGCCAGCAGCTTGGCCAACCTAGCGGGAGGAACCTACGAGCAGTACTTC.

The chain is built from TRBV15 and TRBJ1-1; D is perhaps TRBD1 (6 bases). The ends were cut back, 2 bases at V and 7 bases at J, with 17 bases in the middle. CDR3 size: 15 residues. In germline, CDR1 is LNHNV, CDR2 YYDKDF (reference sequence). This CDR3 is CATSRSYNREHEAFF. In DNA form, the CDR3 reads TGTGCCACCAGCAGAAGCTATAACAGGGAGCATGAAGCTTTCTTT.

J is TRBJ2-5 and V is TRBV28, with 10 nucleotides matching TRBD1. The CDR3 sequence is 16 residues long. The germline V gene encodes CDR1 MDHEN and CDR2 SYDVKM. Losses at the gene ends were 0 bases for V and 5 bases for J; bases not matched to a gene: 6. CDR3 protein: CASSLWTGGLGETQYF. The DNA of the CDR3 is TGTGCCAGCAGTTTATGGACAGGGGGCCTGGGGGAGACCCAGTACTTC.